This T cell receptor beta chain was observed in a study of blood T cells in healthy people across ages. On this clonotype: Its antigen is still unknown. An end of the junction differs from the germline gene, which may be a read error.

A second roughly 7 to 11 cycle PCR used barcoded and J-beta primers. Via MiXCR, TCRdb re-called the 5' RACE reads, giving one row per CDR3 protein. The profile shows approximately 810,000 distinct CDR3 sequences, more than 25% of them singletons. General study points: Calculation of diversity from one million T cells yielded estimates considered to be underestimates.

The receptor was isolated from an elderly woman in good health. The sample consisted of blood.

CDR3 in DNA: TGTGCCAGTGGTATCGGGGTCGGCCCCTATGGCTACACCTTC. It translates to CASGIGVGPYGYTF. The chain is built from TRBV19 and TRBJ1-2; D is uncertain. Germline V gene data show CDR1 as LNHDA and CDR2 as SQIVND (reference sequence). The CDR3 has 14 amino acids.